This is a list of T cell receptor beta chains from one sample in a study of shared clonotypes between healthy human individuals. Measured with immunoSEQ multiplex PCR; TCRdb has only the in-frame clones, and not every one. The table includes over a million clones, approximately 80% detected once. The sequencing input was memory CD4+ T cells from PBMCs. The receptors shown here come from a man younger than 35 in good health. Some clones in this sample may be carry-over from other donors' samples. CDR3s include the opening cysteine and the closing phenylalanine or tryptophan. The D gene is left open where the match is weak. Some rows mark clone size as missing; the rest say once, few, many or name a class of expanded clone.

J gene: TRBJ1-4; V gene: TRBV2; clone size: -; CDR3 length: 16; D gene: TRBD1; CDR3 DNA: TGTGCCAGCAGTGAAACAGGGGGTCGGGCTAATGAAAAACTGTTTTTT; CDR3 protein: CASSETGGRANEKLFF
J gene: TRBJ1-1; V gene: TRBV5-6; clone size: few; CDR3 length: 17; D gene: -; CDR3 DNA: TGTGCCAGCAGCCCCCGGGACCGCAATCCTAGGTTTACTGAAGCTTTCTTT; CDR3 protein: CASSPRDRNPRFTEAFF
J gene: TRBJ2-5; V gene: TRBV11-3; clone size: -; CDR3 length: 14; D gene: -; CDR3 DNA: TGTGCCAGCAGCTTAGGTAGTAGTAGTGAGACCCAGTACTTC; CDR3 protein: CASSLGSSSETQYF
J gene: TRBJ2-5; V gene: TRBV7-6; clone size: -; CDR3 length: 18; D gene: -; CDR3 DNA: TGTGCCAGCAGCTTAGATCTTCCCTCCGGGAGTGGCCAAGAGACCCAGTACTTC; CDR3 protein: CASSLDLPSGSGQETQYF
J gene: TRBJ1-5; V gene: TRBV28; clone size: -; CDR3 length: 14; D gene: TRBD1; CDR3 DNA: TGTGCCAGCAGTTCAGGACAGGGGAATCAGCCCCAGCATTTT; CDR3 protein: CASSSGQGNQPQHF
J gene: TRBJ2-1; V gene: TRBV23-1; clone size: once; CDR3 length: 13; D gene: -; CDR3 DNA: TGCGCCAGCCCCGGGGATAGCGAACATGAGCAGTTCTTC; CDR3 protein: CASPGDSEHEQFF
J gene: TRBJ2-1; V gene: TRBV11-2; clone size: -; CDR3 length: 13; D gene: -; CDR3 DNA: TGTGCCAGCAGCTTCCAGCGGTACAATGAGCAGTTCTTC; CDR3 protein: CASSFQRYNEQFF
J gene: TRBJ2-5; V gene: TRBV7-8; clone size: -; CDR3 length: 13; D gene: -; CDR3 DNA: TGTGCCAGCAGCTTAGAAGGGCTGGGGACCCAGTACTTC; CDR3 protein: CASSLEGLGTQYF
J gene: TRBJ2-7; V gene: TRBV6-1; clone size: -; CDR3 length: 15; D gene: TRBD2; CDR3 DNA: TGTGCCAGCAGTCTGACTAGCGGGGCTTCCTACGAGCAGTACTTC; CDR3 protein: CASSLTSGASYEQYF
J gene: TRBJ2-7; V gene: TRBV6-5; clone size: -; CDR3 length: 13; D gene: -; CDR3 DNA: TGTGCCAGCAGACGTTCACAGGGCTACGAGCAGTACTTC; CDR3 protein: CASRRSQGYEQYF
J gene: TRBJ2-2; V gene: TRBV2; clone size: -; CDR3 length: 16; D gene: TRBD2; CDR3 DNA: TGTGCCAGCAGAGAGAGCGGACTAGCGCGCACCGGGGAGCTGTTTTTT; CDR3 protein: CASRESGLARTGELFF
J gene: TRBJ1-1; V gene: TRBV5-1; clone size: -; CDR3 length: 14; D gene: -; CDR3 DNA: TGCGCCAGCCGCCCGGAGTCTATGAACACTGAAGCTTTCTTT; CDR3 protein: CASRPESMNTEAFF
J gene: TRBJ1-4; V gene: TRBV18; clone size: -; CDR3 length: 15; D gene: -; CDR3 DNA: TGTGCCAGCTCACCATCGTGGGGAATAGGGGAAAAACTGTTTTTT; CDR3 protein: CASSPSWGIGEKLFF
J gene: TRBJ1-1; V gene: TRBV29-1; clone size: -; CDR3 length: 14; D gene: -; CDR3 DNA: TGCAGCGTTGAAGAGTTTTCGAGGGGAGCAGAAGCTTTCTTT; CDR3 protein: CSVEEFSRGAEAFF
J gene: TRBJ2-5; V gene: TRBV4-1; clone size: -; CDR3 length: 14; D gene: -; CDR3 DNA: TGCGCCAGCAGCCAAGGGCCAGTTAAAGAGACCCAGTACTTC; CDR3 protein: CASSQGPVKETQYF
J gene: TRBJ2-7; V gene: TRBV27; clone size: -; CDR3 length: 14; D gene: -; CDR3 DNA: TGTGCCAGCAGTACCCCTCAAGGACGCTACGAGCAGTACTTC; CDR3 protein: CASSTPQGRYEQYF
J gene: TRBJ1-5; V gene: TRBV27; clone size: -; CDR3 length: 12; D gene: -; CDR3 DNA: TGTGCCAGCAGAGAAGGTGGGCAGCCCCAGCATTTT; CDR3 protein: CASREGGQPQHF
J gene: TRBJ2-1; V gene: TRBV25-1; clone size: -; CDR3 length: 15; D gene: -; CDR3 DNA: TGTGCCAGCACTACAACCGGGGCCAACTGGGATGAGCAGTTCTTC; CDR3 protein: CASTTTGANWDEQFF
J gene: TRBJ1-4; V gene: TRBV7-2; clone size: -; CDR3 length: 15; D gene: -; CDR3 DNA: TGTGCCAGCAGCTTATTCGGGGGGGATAATGAAAAACTGTTTTTT; CDR3 protein: CASSLFGGDNEKLFF
J gene: TRBJ2-3; V gene: TRBV5-4; clone size: -; CDR3 length: 16; D gene: -; CDR3 DNA: TGTGCCAGCAGCCCATCACCGGACCGGGGGACAGATACGCAGTATTTT; CDR3 protein: CASSPSPDRGTDTQYF
J gene: TRBJ2-7; V gene: TRBV28; clone size: -; CDR3 length: 13; D gene: -; CDR3 DNA: TGTGCCAGCCGGGGGGCAGGGCGATACGAGCAGTACTTC; CDR3 protein: CASRGAGRYEQYF
J gene: TRBJ2-7; V gene: TRBV5-1; clone size: -; CDR3 length: 13; D gene: -; CDR3 DNA: TGCGCCAGCACGATCGATAGCTCCTACGAGCAGTACTTC; CDR3 protein: CASTIDSSYEQYF
J gene: TRBJ2-2; V gene: TRBV7-6; clone size: -; CDR3 length: 18; D gene: TRBD2; CDR3 DNA: TGTGCCAGCAGCCCAGGGACTAGCGGTTTCGCGAACACCGGGGAGCTGTTTTTT; CDR3 protein: CASSPGTSGFANTGELFF
J gene: TRBJ2-5; V gene: TRBV28; clone size: -; CDR3 length: 14; D gene: TRBD1; CDR3 DNA: TGTGCCAGCAGTCCCACAGGGGGCGTAGAGACCCAGTACTTC; CDR3 protein: CASSPTGGVETQYF
J gene: TRBJ1-1; V gene: TRBV19; clone size: many; CDR3 length: 14; D gene: -; CDR3 DNA: TGTGCCAGTAGTAAGCGGCAGGGTGACACTGAAGCTTTCTTT; CDR3 protein: CASSKRQGDTEAFF
J gene: TRBJ1-1; V gene: TRBV9; clone size: -; CDR3 length: 14; D gene: TRBD1; CDR3 DNA: TGTGCCAGCAGCGTAGGTGGCAGGGGGACTGAAGCTTTCTTT; CDR3 protein: CASSVGGRGTEAFF
J gene: TRBJ1-5; V gene: TRBV21-1; clone size: -; CDR3 length: 22; D gene: -; CDR3 DNA: TGTGCCAGCAGCAAAGGTAGCCATAGGGGGAACAGGGGGCATCTGAGCAATCAGCCCCAGCATTTT; CDR3 protein: CASSKGSHRGNRGHLSNQPQHF